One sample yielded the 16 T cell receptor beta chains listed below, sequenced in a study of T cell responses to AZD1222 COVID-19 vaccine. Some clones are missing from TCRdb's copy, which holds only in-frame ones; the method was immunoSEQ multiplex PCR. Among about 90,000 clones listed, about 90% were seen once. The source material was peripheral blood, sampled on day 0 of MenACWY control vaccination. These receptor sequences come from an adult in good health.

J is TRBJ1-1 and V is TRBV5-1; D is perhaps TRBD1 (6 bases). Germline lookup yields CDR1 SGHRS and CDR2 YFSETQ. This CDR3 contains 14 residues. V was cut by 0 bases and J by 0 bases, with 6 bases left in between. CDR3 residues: CASSLDRVNTEAFF. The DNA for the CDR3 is TGCGCCAGCAGCTTGGACAGGGTGAACACTGAAGCTTTCTTT.

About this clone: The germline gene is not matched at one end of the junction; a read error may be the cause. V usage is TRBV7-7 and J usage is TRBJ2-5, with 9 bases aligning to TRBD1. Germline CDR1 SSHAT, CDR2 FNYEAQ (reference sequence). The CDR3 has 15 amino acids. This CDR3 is CASSLGTGSKETQYF. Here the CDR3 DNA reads TGTGCTAGCAGCCTGGGGACAGGGTCAAAAGAGACCCAGTACTTC.

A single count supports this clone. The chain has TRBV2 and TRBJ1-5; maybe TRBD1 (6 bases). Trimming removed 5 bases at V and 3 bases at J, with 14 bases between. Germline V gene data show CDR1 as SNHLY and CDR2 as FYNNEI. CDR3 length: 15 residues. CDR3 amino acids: CASSRMGANNQPQHF. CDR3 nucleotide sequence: TGTGCCAGCAGTCGTATGGGGGCTAACAATCAGCCCCAGCATTTT.

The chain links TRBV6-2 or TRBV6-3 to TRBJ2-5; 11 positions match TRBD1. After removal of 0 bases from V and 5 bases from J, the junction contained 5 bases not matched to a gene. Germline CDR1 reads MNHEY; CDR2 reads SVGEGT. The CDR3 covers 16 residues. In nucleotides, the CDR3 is TGTGCCAGCAGTTACTCACGGACAGGGGGCAGGGAGACCCAGTACTTC. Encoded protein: CASSYSRTGGRETQYF.

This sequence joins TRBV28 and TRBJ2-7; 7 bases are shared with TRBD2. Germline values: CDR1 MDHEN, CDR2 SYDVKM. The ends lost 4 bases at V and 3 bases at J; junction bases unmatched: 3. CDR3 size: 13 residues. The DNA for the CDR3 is TGTGCCAGCAGTTGGGGGGGAGGCTACGAGCAGTACTTC. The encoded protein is CASSWGGGYEQYF.

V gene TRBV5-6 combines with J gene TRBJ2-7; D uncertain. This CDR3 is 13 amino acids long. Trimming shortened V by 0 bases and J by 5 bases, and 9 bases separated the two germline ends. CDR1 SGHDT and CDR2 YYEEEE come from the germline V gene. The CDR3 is CASSLVRAHEQYF. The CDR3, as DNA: TGTGCCAGCAGCTTGGTCCGGGCCCACGAGCAGTACTTC.

CDR3 sequence (DNA): TGTGCCAGCAGTTTAGGGTCGGGGGCCAATCAAGAGACCCAGTACTTC. As protein: CASSLGSGANQETQYF. The rearrangement links TRBV28 to TRBJ2-5, with D perhaps given as TRBD1 or TRBD2 (6 bases each). Germline V gene sequence: CDR1 MDHEN, CDR2 SYDVKM. The CDR3 contains 16 residues. V was cut by 2 bases and J by 2 bases, with 15 bases left in between. The full variable domain, rest sourced from reference TRBV28 and TRBJ2-5, is DVKVTQSSRYLVKRTGEKVFLECVQDMDHENMFWYRQDPGLGLRLIYFSYDVKMKEKGDIPEGYSVSREKKERFSLILESASTNQTSMYLCASSLGSGANQETQYFGPGTRLLVL.

The CDR3 here is CSPRDRGETQYF. As DNA, the CDR3 is TGCAGCCCAAGGGACAGGGGAGAGACCCAGTACTTC. The chain joins TRBV29-1 to TRBJ2-5; TRBD1 matches 10 bases. V shed 8 bases and J 4 bases; nucleotides not matched to a gene: 4. The CDR3 contains 12 residues. Germline lookup yields CDR1 SQVTM and CDR2 ANQGSEA.

CDR3 sequence: CASSAGDTDTQYF. In nucleotides, the CDR3 is TGCGCCAGCAGTGCGGGGGACACAGATACGCAGTATTTT. This chain joins TRBV10-1 and TRBJ2-3; D is possibly TRBD2 (6 bases). V gave up 4 bases and J gave up 2 bases, with 7 bases separating them. Per the germline V gene, CDR1 is WNHNN and CDR2 is SYGVQD (reference sequence). This CDR3 contains 13 residues.

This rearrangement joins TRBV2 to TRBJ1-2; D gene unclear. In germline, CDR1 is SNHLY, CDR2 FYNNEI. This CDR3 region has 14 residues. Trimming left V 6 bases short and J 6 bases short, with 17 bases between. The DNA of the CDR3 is TGTGCCAGCAGCCTCCTACAGACGGTCGATGGCTACACCTTC. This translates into CASSLLQTVDGYTF.

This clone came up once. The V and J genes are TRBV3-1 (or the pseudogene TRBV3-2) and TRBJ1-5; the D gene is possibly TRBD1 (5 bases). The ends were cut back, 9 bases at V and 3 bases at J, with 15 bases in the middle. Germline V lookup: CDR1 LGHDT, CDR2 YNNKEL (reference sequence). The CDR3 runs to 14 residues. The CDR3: CASAEGYNNQPQHF. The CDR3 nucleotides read TGTGCCAGTGCAGAGGGGTATAACAATCAGCCCCAGCATTTT.

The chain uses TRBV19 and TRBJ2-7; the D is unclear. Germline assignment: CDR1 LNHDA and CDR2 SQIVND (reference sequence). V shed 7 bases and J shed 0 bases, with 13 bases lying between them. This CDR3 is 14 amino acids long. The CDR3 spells CASKLTESSYEQYF. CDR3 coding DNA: TGTGCCAGTAAACTGACGGAGAGCTCCTACGAGCAGTACTTC.

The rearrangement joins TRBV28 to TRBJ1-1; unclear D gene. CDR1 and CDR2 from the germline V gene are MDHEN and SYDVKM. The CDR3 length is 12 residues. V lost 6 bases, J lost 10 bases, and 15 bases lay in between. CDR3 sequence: CASRKGALAAFF. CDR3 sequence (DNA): TGTGCCAGCAGGAAAGGTGCTCTGGCAGCTTTCTTT.

The chain's CDR3 is CASTSDRETQYF. The CDR3 DNA is TGTGCCAGCACTAGCGATAGAGAGACCCAGTACTTC. V gene TRBV28 combines with J gene TRBJ2-5; possibly TRBD2 for D (6 bases). With 7 bases removed from V and 4 bases from J, the gap between germline ends came to 10 bases. This CDR3 is built from 12 residues. The germline V gene encodes CDR1 MDHEN and CDR2 SYDVKM.

DNA of the CDR3: TGTGCCAGCAGCTCCCCGAAATCCCCGCAGTATTTT. This translates into CASSSPKSPQYF. The V gene is TRBV11-3, the J gene TRBJ2-3; D ambiguous. CDR1 and CDR2 from the germline V gene are SGHNT and YENEEA. The CDR3 covers 12 residues. V was shortened by 4 bases and J by 10 bases, with 12 bases between the two germline ends.

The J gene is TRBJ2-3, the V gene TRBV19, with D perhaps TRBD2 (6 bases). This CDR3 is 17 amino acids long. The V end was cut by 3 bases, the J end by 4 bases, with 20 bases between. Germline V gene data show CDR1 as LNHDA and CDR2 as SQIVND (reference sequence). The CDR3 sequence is CASSIGGFFFASDTQYF. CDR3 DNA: TGTGCCAGTAGTATTGGGGGGTTTTTCTTCGCGTCAGATACGCAGTATTTT.